These T cell receptor beta chains were read from a single sample in a study of CD8 T cells in Susac syndrome. MiXCR, run by TCRdb on the immunoSEQ multiplex PCR reads, gives a single entry per CDR3 protein. The repertoire has more than 55,000 distinct CDR3 sequences, approximately 96% of them found once; the top ten carry approximately 0.11%. Sequencing input: CD4+ T cells from PBMCs. The source of these receptors is a human donor with multiple sclerosis. Both conserved end residues are part of each CDR3. The D gene is left open where the match is weak. Size is omitted from some rows. Given values are once, few, many or a class for expanded clones.

.	TRBV7-9	12	once	TRBJ2-5	TGTGCCAGCAGCTTCCAGCCAGAGACCCAGTACTTC	CASSFQPETQYF
TRBD1	TRBV30	15	.	TRBJ1-5	TGTGCCTGGAGTGTACAACAGGGGGGAAATCAGCCCCAGCATTTT	CAWSVQQGGNQPQHF
.	TRBV6-2/TRBV6-3	11	.	TRBJ1-2	TGTGCCAGCAAGAGTCTCTATGGCTACACCTTC	CASKSLYGYTF
.	TRBV24-1	16	.	TRBJ2-5	TGTGCCACCAGTGATTTGCGGTTCGGCGGGAAAGAGACCCAGTACTTC	CATSDLRFGGKETQYF
TRBD1	TRBV2	15	.	TRBJ2-7	TGTGCCAGCACTCTTACAGGGGCCAGCTCCTACGAGCAGTACTTC	CASTLTGASSYEQYF
TRBD2	TRBV12-3/TRBV12-4	14	once	TRBJ2-3	TGTGCCAGCAGCAGACTAGCGGGGACAGATACGCAGTATTTT	CASSRLAGTDTQYF
TRBD1	TRBV12-3/TRBV12-4	12	few	TRBJ1-2	TGTGCCAGCTCCCGGGACAGGGGTGGCTACACCTTC	CASSRDRGGYTF
.	TRBV29-1	15	few	TRBJ1-2	TGCAGCGTTGAAGATCGGGGGGGCGATGGCTATGGCTACACCTTC	CSVEDRGGDGYGYTF
.	TRBV12-3/TRBV12-4	14	.	TRBJ2-7	TGTGCCAGCAGTTTTCAGGGTAACAGCAACGAGCAGTACTTC	CASSFQGNSNEQYF
TRBD1	TRBV5-4	15	.	TRBJ2-5	TGTGCCAGCAGCTTGGCCGGACAGGGGCTACAGACCCAGTACTTC	CASSLAGQGLQTQYF
TRBD2	TRBV6-1	15	once	TRBJ2-1	TGTGCCAGCAGTGGAGGCTGGGGGGGTATCAATGAGCAGTTCTTC	CASSGGWGGINEQFF
.	TRBV5-1	14	.	TRBJ1-6	TGCGCCAGCAGCTCTGACCTGGGGGATTCACCCCTCCACTTT	CASSSDLGDSPLHF
TRBD2	TRBV5-1	16	.	TRBJ2-7	TGCGCCAGCAGCCCTTTTACTAGCGGGGCCCCCGGCGAGCAGTACTTC	CASSPFTSGAPGEQYF
TRBD1	TRBV11-3	17	.	TRBJ2-7	TGTGCCAGCAGCTTAGATAGGTCCGGGACAGGGACCTACGAGCAGTACTTC	CASSLDRSGTGTYEQYF
.	TRBV3-1	15	.	TRBJ2-7	TGTGCCAGCAGCCCGGTCGGCGGGATTCCTCGGGAGCAGTACTTC	CASSPVGGIPREQYF
.	TRBV7-6	15	.	TRBJ2-7	TGTGCCAGCAGCGAACCCCTGCTCGCCTCCTACGAGCAGTACTTC	CASSEPLLASYEQYF
.	TRBV30	13	.	TRBJ2-7	TGTGCCTGGAGTTGGAGGGCTTCCTACGAGCAGTACTTC	CAWSWRASYEQYF
TRBD2	TRBV20-1	16	.	TRBJ2-5	TGCAGTGCCAGGCCCTTAGCGGGACTGAACCAAGAGACCCAGTACTTC	CSARPLAGLNQETQYF
.	TRBV12-3/TRBV12-4	13	.	TRBJ1-1	TGTGCCAGCAGTTTCTGGGGGAACACTGAAGCTTTCTTT	CASSFWGNTEAFF
.	TRBV12-3/TRBV12-4	15	.	TRBJ2-2	TGTGCCAGCAGTCCCTTGACAGGCTACACCGGGGAGCTGTTTTTT	CASSPLTGYTGELFF
.	TRBV12-3/TRBV12-4	13	.	TRBJ2-3	TGTGCCAGCAGTTTTCTGGGAGCGGATACGCAGTATTTT	CASSFLGADTQYF
TRBD1	TRBV13	15	.	TRBJ2-3	TGTGCCAGCAGCTTCCCGACAGGGACCGCAGATACGCAGTATTTT	CASSFPTGTADTQYF
.	TRBV13	15	.	TRBJ1-5	TGTGCCAGCAGCTTAGGCGGTCCCGGGGGTCAGCCCCAGCATTTT	CASSLGGPGGQPQHF